Sequencing of this TCR beta chain was carried out in a study of cytomegalovirus exposure and HLA in healthy donors (dated 2017 in TCRdb). About the investigation overall: An earlier analysis of a few hundred of the donors reported over 250 Gb of sequence data and 95 million to 120 million unique TCR beta sequences obtained from some 170 million T cells. About 330 gigabases of sequencing data and roughly 81 million unique TCR sequences made up an early release that covered several hundred HLA-typed donors. Of the roughly 420 genotyped donors, 80% to 90% were placed in the genetic ancestry cluster associated with self-reported Caucasian donors. The study aimed to test whether signatures of past pathogen exposure could be identified by cataloging public T cell receptors. Using immunosequencing, the study profiled T cell repertoires from around 680 subjects and related those repertoires to cytomegalovirus serostatus. Along with the roughly 670-subject first cohort, a separate validation cohort of roughly 110 different subjects was used. High-throughput TCR immunosequencing, statistical association of individual TCRs with disease status, and machine learning were combined to predict cytomegalovirus infection status. A later analysis re-examined previously published TCR beta repertoires from 600 to 700 donors and added high-resolution HLA genotyping to investigate patterns of TCR occurrence. In the later analysis, no new phenotypic data were used to find candidate immune exposures; instead, reliance was placed on TCR beta sequences and their occurrence across donors. An earlier analysis of about 600 of the donors used high-throughput TCR beta sequencing to judge whether each TCR beta V gene segment behaved as functional or pseudogenic. Donor age, sex, ethnicity and CMV serostatus were compiled alongside the repertoire data. A later genetic analysis used genome-wide SNP genotypes for about 65% of the roughly 670 donors, treating that subset as a discovery cohort. Every discovery cohort repertoire had been produced on one sequencing platform. Class I and class II HLA loci were covered by the typing at four-digit resolution. Typing coverage differed by locus: A, B, C, DRB1 and DQB1 were typed in roughly 629-630 donors, DQA1 in 522, DPA1 in 600 to 610, and DPB1 in 400 to 490. Four or five DR-DQ haplotypes were handled as single units for association and clustering because linkage in the cohort was strong. Across 300 to 400 genotyped donors of the cohort, an average of about 250,000 unique TCR beta nucleotide sequences per donor were sequenced, and 15% to 20% of those sequences were non-productive. What the work shows at the level of the full study, not this receptor alone: In this cohort, only TCR beta chains were sequenced, and detectable features were limited by the absence of alpha or paired-chain data. Compared with equally common non-associated chains, HLA-associated TCR beta chains in a later analysis were more clonally expanded and had lower generation probabilities. According to a later analysis, most CMV-associated TCR beta chains appeared to be HLA-restricted, and the HLA associations seemed to be driven largely by CMV exposure. An earlier analysis of approximately 530 of the donors showed that most TCR beta V segments appeared in productive rearrangements either about 90% or about 30% of the time, which broadly matched IMGT annotations. The 87-base-pair reads could not distinguish some IMGT-functional V segments, including TRBV6-2 and TRBV6-3, so those segments were excluded. In a later analysis, several top co-occurrence clusters were reported to appear linked to parvovirus B19, influenza, CMV and Epstein-Barr virus. Roughly uniform sequencing depth across donors was assumed in presence/absence analyses, although this assumption may not hold. In both the original and validation cohorts, the classifier was reported to diagnose cytomegalovirus status with high specificity and sensitivity. A few of the identified cytomegalovirus-associated TCR beta chains were confirmed in vitro to be specific for cytomegalovirus antigens. A cluster of highly shared sequence variants was judged likely to represent a technical artifact of the sequencing pipeline. Because counts were too low, approximately 18 rarely observed V segments, including chromosome 9 orphons, were excluded from the earlier analysis of 587 of the donors. The authors suggested that the approach could potentially be generalized to other disease states and immunological phenotypes. A further reported finding was that TCR beta sequences accurately predicted the HLA-A and HLA-B alleles for most subjects in the first cohort. Most TCR sequences were seen in very few donors, while some public TCRs were found in many individuals. In a later analysis, TCR association rates were found to vary across HLA loci, with the most associated TCRs seen for DRB1 alleles and the fewest for HLA-C alleles. Specific HLA alleles were associated with about 17,000 TCR beta sequences at a false discovery rate of 0.05 in a later analysis. The study gave a list of 150 to 200 TCR beta chains associated with cytomegalovirus. Assigning TCR associations to individual alleles was difficult when HLA alleles, especially DR and DQ, strongly co-occurred. Because some donors lacked HLA typing at each locus, the association tests relied only on the typed subset. Linkage disequilibrium might explain the correlated functional status among segregating V segments, but an unknown experimental factor could not be excluded. The only immune exposure information available for the cohort was CMV serostatus. A later genetic analysis reported fewer N-insertions in productive TCRs among donors in an Asian-associated ancestry cluster than the approximately 700-donor mean. An association between a missense DCLRE1C variant and V-gene and J-gene trimming of TCR beta chains was found in a later genetic analysis and replicated in an independent cohort.

Library construction relied on the immunoSEQ multiplex PCR assay. For the multiplex PCR, a mixture combining 60 forward primers for TCR Vbeta segments and 13 reverse primers for TCR Jbeta segments was used. Amplification of the CDR3 region of rearranged TCR beta genes was performed with a multiplex PCR assay on genomic DNA. The amplified TCR beta libraries were sequenced on the Illumina HiSeq System as 87-base-pair reads. The published analysis was carried out like this. Across the roughly 700 repertoires, a later analysis counted some 80 million unique TCR beta chains, roughly 11 million of which were shared by at least two donors. Raw reads were error-corrected and collapsed into unique sequences by a nearest-neighbor algorithm in which closely related sequences were merged to remove PCR and sequencing errors. Alignment of CDR3 sequences to IMGT reference sequences was used to assign V, D and J gene segments. For a sequence to be retained, at least a six-nucleotide match to both a V gene segment and a J gene segment was required. A rearrangement counted as productive if the CDR3 had no stop codons and remained in frame with V and J, and every other rearrangement counted as non-productive. CDR3 was defined by IMGT convention, running from the second conserved V-encoded cysteine to the conserved J-encoded phenylalanine. In an earlier analysis of 587 of the donors, sequences lacking an unambiguous match to a single V gene segment were excluded. In an earlier analysis of around 600 of the donors, V segments were called functional above 56.7% productive rearrangements and were called segregating when the between-donor standard deviation exceeded 5%. A statistical classification framework was built to diagnose cytomegalovirus status from the catalog of TCR beta chain sequences. In a later analysis, V and J genes were assigned by comparing TCR nucleotide sequences against IMGT/GENE-DB human TR gene sequences. A later analysis assigned CDR3 sequences and most-parsimonious VDJ recombination scenarios with the TCRdist pipeline. A later analysis defined each TCR beta chain by its CDR3 amino acid sequence plus V-gene family, and excluded reads lacking a unique V-gene family. In a later analysis, nearly 600 highly shared, low-generation-probability nucleotide sequences were removed to address suspected cross-contamination and a sequencing artifact. In a later analysis, a clonal expansion index was calculated for each public chain from normalized within-repertoire ranks of inferred template counts. In a later analysis, generation probabilities were computed with a VDJ recombination model fitted to out-of-frame rearrangements, and the resulting probabilities were checked against IGoR. In a later analysis, hypergeometric tests were used to score TCR-TCR, TCR-HLA and TCR-CMV co-occurrence, with a repertoire-size bias correction applied to TCR pairs. In a later analysis, false discovery rates were estimated by permuting HLA or CMV assignments 20 times. In a later analysis, co-occurring TCRs were grouped with DBSCAN, and TCRdist sequence similarity was added when clustering was performed within HLA-allele-positive subsets. Repertoires with fewer than 30,000 or more than 120,000 public chains, plus five repertoires with anomalous nucleotide sharing, were excluded from co-occurrence clustering. TCRdb obtained this table from immuneACCESS and retained in-frame rearrangements with V and J assigned. These tables miss some clones; where compared with another copy, unresolved V genes account for less than half of the shortfall, and the remainder is unexplained. V, J and clone size reflect that table, while D and trimming were determined from the DNA. The sample data list 150,000 to 200,000 clones, and around 81% of these were observed just once. The leading ten clones occupy approximately 2% of the sample.

Sequences KGHSH (CDR1) and LQKENI (CDR2) are obtained from the germline V gene. Including cysteine and phenylalanine, the CDR3 has 15 amino acids. Only the CDR3 part of the read is kept: 45 bases, read in frame from the first base. The trim is 3 bases for V and 5 bases for J, with a gap of 14 bases between the germline ends. Remarks on this clone: Its antigen has not been determined. No base quality information exists; no much larger clone differs at one position.

The cohort consisted of 666 healthy bone marrow donors. Cohort members were all nominally healthy when sampled, although unrecorded immune exposures were likely present. The donor was CMV seronegative and was included in the group of 352 seronegative cohort members. Each donor provided a peripheral blood sample, and peripheral blood mononuclear cells were used for TCR beta sequencing. Genomic DNA was extracted from the blood cell samples with the Qiagen DNeasy Blood Extraction Kit. The sequence joins TRBV18 to TRBJ1-5; TRBD1 could be the D gene, as 6 bases match. The receptor comes from a man aged 18 to 35 in good health and CMV-seronegative. What was sequenced was PBMCs. The CDR3 here reads CASSPVQGRDQPQHF. The nucleotide sequence reads as follows: TGTGCCAGCTCACCTGTTCAGGGGAGGGATCAGCCCCAGCATTTT.